Presented here are 26 T cell receptor beta chains from one specimen sequenced in a study of blood T cell repertoires in COVID-19. Here immunoSEQ multiplex PCR was the method, and the copy in TCRdb shows in-frame clones only, minus some. The sample shows about 100,000 clones, about 78% of them seen only once. The sample consisted of peripheral blood. The receptors were sampled from a man in his fifties who had recovered from COVID-19.

The V gene is TRBV19, the J gene TRBJ1-5; 12 nucleotides line up with TRBD1. V shed 5 bases, J shed 5 bases, and the junction held 7 bases outside the gene matches. The CDR3 is 16 amino acids. Germline V gene sequence: CDR1 LNHDA, CDR2 SQIVND (reference sequence). DNA for the CDR3: TGTGCCAGTAGTTTTCTGGGACAGGGGGCCCATCAGCCCCAGCATTTT. This encodes CASSFLGQGAHQPQHF.

This chain joins TRBV15 and TRBJ2-1, with 10 bases aligning to TRBD2. The ends lost 2 bases at V and 5 bases at J; junction bases unmatched: 6. Germline CDR1 is LNHNV and CDR2 is YYDKDF (reference sequence). There are 16 residues in the CDR3. The CDR3 reads CATSRNSGTSDNEQFF. CDR3 sequence (DNA): TGTGCCACCAGCAGAAACTCCGGGACTAGCGACAATGAGCAGTTCTTC.

The chain carries TRBV2 and TRBJ1-1, with unresolved D. The V end lost 8 bases, the J end lost 4 bases, and 20 bases lay between the germline ends. The CDR3 sequence is 15 residues long. CDR1 is SNHLY, CDR2 FYNNEI, per germline. CDR3 DNA sequence: TGTGCCAGCCTTTTACTCCCCCCCGTAGCCACTGAAGCTTTCTTT. Translating gives CASLLLPPVATEAFF.

The V gene is TRBV6-5, the J gene TRBJ1-1; 8 positions match TRBD1. This CDR3 contains 15 residues. The germline V gene encodes CDR1 MNHEY and CDR2 SVGAGI. J gave up 4 bases and V 6 bases, and 10 bases lay outside the gene matches. The DNA of the CDR3 is TGTGCCAGCAGGACCGGACAGGGAGGGGTCACTGAAGCTTTCTTT. Amino acids: CASRTGQGGVTEAFF.

The chain joins TRBV19 to TRBJ2-6, with D perhaps TRBD1 (6 bases). The CDR3 extends over 15 amino acids. V was cut by 7 bases and J by 3 bases, with 13 bases left in between. CDR1 and CDR2 from the germline V gene are LNHDA and SQIVND (reference sequence). In DNA, the CDR3 is TGTGCCAGTACTATTCACAGGGATGGGGCCAACGTCCTGACTTTC. Amino acid sequence: CASTIHRDGANVLTF. Supplemented by reference TRBV19 and TRBJ2-6, the full variable domain reads DGGITQSPKYLFRKEGQNVTLSCEQNLNHDAMYWYRQDPGQGLRLIYYSQIVNDFQKGDIAEGYSVSREKKESFPLTVTSAQKNPTAFYLCASTIHRDGANVLTFGAGSRLTVL.

The chain has TRBV15 and TRBJ2-2; 8 bases agree with TRBD2. The germline V gene encodes CDR1 LNHNV and CDR2 YYDKDF (reference sequence). This CDR3 has 14 amino acids. V lost 6 bases, J lost 7 bases, and 7 bases stayed unmatched. In nucleotides, the CDR3 is TGTGCCACCAGGGAGGGACTAGACTTCGGGGAGCTGTTTTTT. Residues: CATREGLDFGELFF.

The chain employs TRBV11-2 and TRBJ2-1; 7 bases are shared with TRBD2. The germline V gene has CDR1 SGHAT and CDR2 FQNNGV. CDR3 length: 16 amino acids. Trimming at V came to 5 bases and at J to 5 bases, leaving 12 bases not matched to a gene. The CDR3 DNA sequence: TGTGCCAGCAGCCAGACACCGGGACTATTCGACAATGAGCAGTTCTTC. Translated: CASSQTPGLFDNEQFF.

V gene TRBV6-5 combines with J gene TRBJ1-1; 9 nucleotides match TRBD1. Trimming cost V 4 bases and J 11 bases; bases outside gene matches: 8. Germline loops: CDR1 MNHEY, CDR2 SVGAGI. The CDR3 covers 13 residues. The CDR3 coding sequence is TGTGCCAGCAGTTCGGGACAGGGACCTGGGGCTTTCTTT. This sequence encodes CASSSGQGPGAFF.

The chain is built from TRBV28 and TRBJ2-2; the D is unclear. There are 14 residues in the CDR3. Germline CDR1 reads MDHEN; CDR2 reads SYDVKM. V lost 3 bases and J lost 0, with 5 bases in between. The CDR3 loop is CASSFIANTGELFF. The CDR3 DNA sequence: TGTGCCAGCAGTTTTATAGCGAACACCGGGGAGCTGTTTTTT. The complete variable domain, with remaining parts taken from reference TRBV28 and TRBJ2-2, reads DVKVTQSSRYLVKRTGEKVFLECVQDMDHENMFWYRQDPGLGLRLIYFSYDVKMKEKGDIPEGYSVSREKKERFSLILESASTNQTSMYLCASSFIANTGELFFGEGSRLTVL.

This sequence joins TRBV11-2 and TRBJ2-1; no reliable D call. V was shortened by 0 bases and J by 15 bases, with 12 bases between the two germline ends. This CDR3 is 12 amino acids long. From germline, CDR1 is SGHAT and CDR2 FQNNGV. The CDR3 DNA reads TGTGCCAGCAGCTTAGATACTTTAGGAGCGTTCTTC. Translating gives CASSLDTLGAFF.

This chain connects TRBV28 to TRBJ2-2; D gene ambiguous. V shed 7 bases and J shed 0 bases, with 9 bases lying between them. Germline CDR1 is MDHEN and CDR2 is SYDVKM. CDR3 length equals 14 residues. Here the CDR3 DNA reads TGTGCCAGCACCACTGCCCCGAACACCGGGGAGCTGTTTTTT. This encodes CASTTAPNTGELFF.

This clone showed up just a few times. The rearrangement joins TRBV2 to TRBJ2-7, with a possible D match to TRBD1 (5 bases). Germline values: CDR1 SNHLY, CDR2 FYNNEI. V was clipped by 6 bases and J by 2 bases, with 14 bases between them. The CDR3 is made up of 14 amino acids. DNA of the CDR3: TGTGCCAGCAGCGAAAGACAGTATCCCTACGAGCAGTACTTC. Residues: CASSERQYPYEQYF.

CDR3 in amino acids: CASSGSRGFDEQFF. The CDR3, as DNA: TGTGCCAGCAGTGGGAGCAGGGGGTTCGATGAGCAGTTCTTC. V gene TRBV2 combines with J gene TRBJ2-1; TRBD1 aligns across 7 bases. The CDR3 consists of 14 residues. Trimming took 4 bases from V and 8 from J; bases not matched to a gene: 8. Germline CDR1 SNHLY, CDR2 FYNNEI.

CDR3 sequence (DNA): TGTGCCACCAGTGACGGGACAGGGGCGACCGGGGAGCTGTTTTTT. As protein: CATSDGTGATGELFF. The chain employs TRBV24-1 and TRBJ2-2; 10 positions agree with TRBD1. CDR1 KGHDR and CDR2 SFDVKD come from the germline V gene. Trimming removed 4 bases from V and 5 bases from J; junction bases left unmatched: 3. CDR3 length equals 15 residues.

The chain joins TRBV5-1 to TRBJ2-1, with D perhaps TRBD2 (5 bases). The germline V gene has CDR1 SGHRS and CDR2 YFSETQ. The V gene lost 4 bases and the J gene lost 7 bases, with 12 bases spanning the gap. CDR3 length: 13 amino acids. The CDR3 reads CASSMRLLNEQFF. The CDR3 region has the DNA TGCGCCAGCAGCATGAGACTACTAAATGAGCAGTTCTTC.

This clone has a single count. The chain employs TRBV6-2 or TRBV6-3 and TRBJ2-1; 7 bases match TRBD2. This CDR3 is 14 amino acids long. In germline, CDR1 is MNHEY, CDR2 SVGEGT. V lost 2 bases to trimming and J lost 7 bases; unmatched junction nucleotides: 5. DNA for the CDR3: TGTGCCAGCAGTTACGGCGGGAGTCGGAATGAGCAGTTCTTC. It specifies CASSYGGSRNEQFF.

The CDR3 DNA is TGTGCCAGCAGAACCGGACAGAACCCCTCCTACGAGCAGTACTTC. Protein: CASRTGQNPSYEQYF. This chain uses TRBV6-5 with TRBJ2-7, with a tentative D call TRBD1 (6 bases). The CDR3 has 15 amino acids. The V gene's germline CDR1 is MNHEY and CDR2 SVGAGI. With 6 bases removed from V and 0 bases from J, the gap between germline ends came to 15 bases.

The rearrangement joins TRBV4-2 to TRBJ2-1, with a weak D call TRBD2 (6 bases). The CDR3 covers 17 residues. Trimming took off 1 base at V and 3 bases at J, with 16 bases between the two ends. Germline V CDR1 and CDR2: LGHNA, YNFKEQ. The DNA for the CDR3 is TGTGCCAGCAGCCAAGCTCCTAGCGCCTACAACTACAATGAGCAGTTCTTC. This translates into CASSQAPSAYNYNEQFF.

The chain links TRBV7-2 to TRBJ2-5, with 9 bases identical to TRBD2. Germline V gene lookup returns CDR1 SGHTA and CDR2 FQGNSA. V shed 1 base, J shed 5 bases, and the junction held 17 bases outside the gene matches. The CDR3 spans 19 residues. This CDR3 is CASSLDGLLAGFATETQYF. CDR3 in DNA: TGTGCCAGCAGCTTAGACGGGTTGCTAGCGGGATTCGCTACGGAGACCCAGTACTTC. The variable domain in full, with the rest retrieved from reference TRBV7-2 and TRBJ2-5, is GAGVSQSPSNKVTEKGKDVELRCDPISGHTALYWYRQSLGQGLEFLIYFQGNSAPDKSGLPSDRFSAERTGGSVSTLTIQRTQQEDSAVYLCASSLDGLLAGFATETQYFGPGTRLLVL.

The DNA for the CDR3 is TGTGCCTGTGACAGAAACTATGGCTACACCTTC. Its translation is CACDRNYGYTF. The rearrangement uses TRBV30 and TRBJ1-2; perhaps TRBD1 as D (5 bases). Germline V gene data show CDR1 as GTSNPN and CDR2 as SVGIG (reference sequence). Between the trimmed V and J ends, which lost 6 bases and 2 bases, there was a span of 7 bases. The CDR3 sequence is 11 residues long.

This clone is termed medium-sized. CDR3 sequence: CASSYFRGDTEAFF. DNA of the CDR3: TGTGCCAGCAGCTATTTTCGGGGGGACACTGAAGCTTTCTTT. The gene calls are TRBV5-5 and TRBJ1-1; maybe TRBD1 (5 bases). V lost 3 bases and J lost 3, with 12 bases in between. This CDR3 has 14 amino acids. The germline V gene has CDR1 SGHKS and CDR2 YYEKEE (reference sequence).

This sequence joins TRBV3-1 (or the pseudogene TRBV3-2) and TRBJ2-3; D is unclear. This CDR3 contains 15 residues. The germline V and J ends were trimmed by 3 bases and 1 base, with 11 bases remaining between them. Per germline, CDR1 LGHDT and CDR2 YNNKEL (reference sequence). DNA for the CDR3: TGTGCCAGCAGCCAGCGGTCTCGCCGCACAGATACGCAGTATTTT. It yields the protein CASSQRSRRTDTQYF.

V is TRBV15 and J is TRBJ2-3, with D possibly matching TRBD2 (6 bases). Trimming took 0 bases from V and 6 from J, leaving 7 bases between them. Looked up from germline, CDR1 is LNHNV and CDR2 is YYDKDF (reference sequence). This CDR3 has 13 amino acids. The CDR3 nucleotides are TGTGCCACCAGCAGAGATCGGGAGGATACGCAGTATTTT. It encodes CATSRDREDTQYF. Filled out from reference TRBV15 and TRBJ2-3, the complete variable domain reads DAMVIQNPRYQVTQFGKPVTLSCSQTLNHNVMYWYQQKSSQAPKLLFHYYDKDFNNEADTPDNFQSRRPNTSFCFLDIRSPGLGDTAMYLCATSRDREDTQYFGPGTRLTVL.

The chain joins TRBV7-3 to TRBJ1-2, with 9 nucleotides matching TRBD1. CDR3 length equals 15 residues. Germline V CDR1 and CDR2: SGHTA, FQGTGA. Unmatched junction bases numbered 4, after V lost 1 base and J lost 4 bases. The CDR3 is CASSLKGQGVYGYTF. For the CDR3, the DNA is TGTGCCAGCAGCTTAAAGGGACAGGGTGTCTATGGCTACACCTTC.

J is TRBJ1-1 and V is TRBV13; D call uncertain. Germline-derived CDR1 and CDR2 are PRHDT and FYEKMQ (reference sequence). The CDR3 loop spans 16 amino acids. Trimming left V 6 bases short and J 0 bases short, with 17 bases between. The CDR3 sequence: CASRSGYTALNTEAFF. The CDR3 DNA follows: TGTGCCAGCAGATCAGGTTATACAGCTTTGAACACTGAAGCTTTCTTT.

The rearrangement joins TRBV5-1 to TRBJ2-5, with D maybe TRBD1 (5 bases). This CDR3 is 14 amino acids long. The germline V gene encodes CDR1 SGHRS and CDR2 YFSETQ. The V and J ends lost 5 bases and 3 bases respectively, with 14 bases between them. CDR3 residues: CASRDPGAKETQYF. CDR3 coding DNA: TGCGCCAGCAGGGATCCTGGGGCGAAAGAGACCCAGTACTTC.